The T cell receptor (beta chain) under discussion was sequenced for a study of cytomegalovirus exposure and HLA in healthy donors. Study context: HLA-typed donors were the source of about 85 million unique TCRs, which an early data release held.

The PCR ran on 60 Vbeta and 13 Jbeta primers. In the original workflow: Roughly 10 million shared chains were among some 75 million unique TCR beta chains counted in a later analysis. The assay was immunoSEQ multiplex PCR, and TCRdb's table has in-frame clones only and misses some. That table furnishes V, J and clone size, whereas the DNA furnished D and trimming. This sample has about 150,000 clones, with around three quarters found just once. Trimming shortened V by 5 bases and J by 2 bases, and 10 bases separated the two germline ends. CDR3 length: 13 amino acids. The germline V gene encodes CDR1 LNHDA and CDR2 SQIVND (reference sequence). A note on this clone: Its matching antigen is unknown.

Study conclusions and caveats: A list of approximately 160 TCR beta chains associated with cytomegalovirus was given. Most TCR sequences were uncommon, yet certain public TCRs appeared in many donors.

The sequence was collected from a man aged 35 to 55 in good health and CMV-seronegative. Sequenced sample: PBMCs. The chain combines TRBV19 with TRBJ2-7, with D possibly matching TRBD1 (6 bases). CDR3 in DNA: TGTGCCAGTAGTCCAGGGGCCGCCTACGAGCAGTACTTC. Amino acid sequence: CASSPGAAYEQYF.